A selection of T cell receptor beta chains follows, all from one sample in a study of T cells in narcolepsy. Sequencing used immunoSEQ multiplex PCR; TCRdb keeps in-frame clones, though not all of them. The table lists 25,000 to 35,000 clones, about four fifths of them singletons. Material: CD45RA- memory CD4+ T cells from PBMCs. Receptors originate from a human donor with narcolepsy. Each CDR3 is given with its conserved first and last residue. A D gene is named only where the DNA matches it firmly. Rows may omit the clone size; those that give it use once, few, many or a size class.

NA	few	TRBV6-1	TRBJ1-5	CASSDSGRIPQHF	TGTGCCAGCAGTGACAGCGGTCGGATCCCCCAGCATTTT
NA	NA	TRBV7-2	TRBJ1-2	CASTLEMAINYGYTF	TGTGCCAGCACCCTAGAAATGGCCATTAACTATGGCTACACCTTC
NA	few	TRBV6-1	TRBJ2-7	CASAILTRMEQYF	TGTGCCAGCGCCATCTTGACACGCATGGAACAGTACTTC
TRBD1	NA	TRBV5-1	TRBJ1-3	CASSRGQFSSGNTIYF	TGCGCCAGCAGCCGGGGACAGTTCAGCTCTGGAAACACCATATATTTT
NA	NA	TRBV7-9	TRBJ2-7	CASSLERTFYEQYF	TGTGCCAGCAGCTTAGAACGTACTTTCTACGAGCAGTACTTC
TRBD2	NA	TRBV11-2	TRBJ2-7	CASRDSGGRQTYEQYF	TGTGCCAGCAGGGATAGCGGGGGGCGTCAGACCTACGAGCAGTACTTC
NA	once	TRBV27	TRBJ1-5	CASSLGRNQPQHF	TGTGCCAGCAGTTTGGGCAGAAATCAGCCCCAGCATTTT
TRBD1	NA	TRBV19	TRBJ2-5	CASSRVRGTERETQYF	TGTGCCAGTAGTAGGGTCAGGGGGACAGAGCGGGAGACCCAGTACTTC
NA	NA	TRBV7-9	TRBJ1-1	CASSLGSGGAGTEAFF	TGTGCCAGCAGCTTAGGCTCCGGGGGGGCGGGCACTGAAGCTTTCTTT
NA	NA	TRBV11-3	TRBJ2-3	CASSLESFTDTQYF	TGTGCCAGCAGCTTAGAGTCCTTCACAGATACGCAGTATTTT
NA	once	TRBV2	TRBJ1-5	CASKDRRDQPQHF	TGTGCCAGCAAAGACCGGAGGGATCAGCCCCAGCATTTT
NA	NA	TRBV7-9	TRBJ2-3	CASSLTDTQYF	TGTGCCAGCAGCCTTACAGATACGCAGTATTTT
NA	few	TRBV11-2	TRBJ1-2	CASSLTGPLYGYTF	TGTGCCAGCAGCTTAACAGGACCGCTCTATGGCTACACCTTC
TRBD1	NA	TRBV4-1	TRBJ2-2	CASSRGQGTTGELFF	TGCGCCAGCAGCCGTGGACAGGGCACAACCGGGGAGCTGTTTTTT
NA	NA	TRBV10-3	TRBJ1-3	CAMADRTVGNTIYF	TGTGCCATGGCAGACAGAACTGTGGGAAACACCATATATTTT
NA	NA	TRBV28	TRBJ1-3	CASRGGAVSGNTIYF	TGTGCCAGCAGGGGTGGGGCGGTCTCTGGAAACACCATATATTTT
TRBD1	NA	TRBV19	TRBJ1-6	CASSGTANSPLHF	TGTGCCAGTTCCGGGACAGCGAATTCACCCCTCCACTTT
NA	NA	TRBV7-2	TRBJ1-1	CASSLSGNTEAFF	TGTGCCAGCAGCTTAAGTGGGAACACTGAAGCTTTCTTT
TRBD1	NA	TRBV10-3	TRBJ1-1	CAISERGTGANTEAFF	TGTGCCATCAGTGAGCGGGGGACAGGGGCTAACACTGAAGCTTTCTTT
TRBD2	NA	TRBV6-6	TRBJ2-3	CASNPLLAGVTDTQYF	TGTGCCAGCAACCCCCTTTTAGCGGGGGTTACAGATACGCAGTATTTT
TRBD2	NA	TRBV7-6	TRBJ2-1	CASSLGQGLAGDNEQFF	TGTGCCAGCAGCTTAGGTCAGGGACTAGCGGGGGACAATGAGCAGTTCTTC
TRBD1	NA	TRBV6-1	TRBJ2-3	CASKNRDRSTDTQYF	TGTGCCAGCAAAAACCGGGACAGGAGCACAGATACGCAGTATTTT
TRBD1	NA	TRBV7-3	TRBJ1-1	CASRQGATTEAFF	TGTGCCAGCAGACAGGGGGCGACCACTGAAGCTTTCTTT
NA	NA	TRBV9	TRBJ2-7	CASSASGTLSYEQYF	TGTGCCAGCAGCGCATCCGGGACACTTTCCTACGAGCAGTACTTC
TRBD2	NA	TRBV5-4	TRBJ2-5	CASSPRGGPETQYF	TGTGCCAGCAGCCCGCGGGGGGGACCAGAGACCCAGTACTTC
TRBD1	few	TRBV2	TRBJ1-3	CASSAGQPASGNTIYF	TGTGCCAGCAGCGCGGGACAGCCGGCGTCTGGAAACACCATATATTTT
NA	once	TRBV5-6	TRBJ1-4	CASSLVGVGGRVNEKLFF	TGTGCCAGCAGCTTGGTAGGGGTTGGCGGCAGAGTTAATGAAAAACTGTTTTTT
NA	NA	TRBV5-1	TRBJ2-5	CASSLHGQREETQYF	TGCGCCAGCAGCTTACACGGACAAAGGGAAGAGACCCAGTACTTC
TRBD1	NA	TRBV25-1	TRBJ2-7	CASSESQGVYEQYF	TGTGCCAGCAGTGAATCCCAGGGGGTATACGAGCAGTACTTC
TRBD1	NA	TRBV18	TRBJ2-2	CASSPSTGGTGELFF	TGTGCCAGCTCACCATCGACAGGGGGGACCGGGGAGCTGTTTTTT
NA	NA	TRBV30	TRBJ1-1	CAGWQGWMSTEAFF	TGTGCCGGCTGGCAGGGTTGGATGAGCACTGAAGCTTTCTTT
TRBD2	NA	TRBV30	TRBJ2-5	CARTSGVTQYF	TGTGCCCGGACTAGCGGTGTTACCCAGTACTTC
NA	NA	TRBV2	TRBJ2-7	CASREQGVSSYEQYF	TGTGCCAGCAGGGAACAAGGGGTTAGCTCCTACGAGCAGTACTTC
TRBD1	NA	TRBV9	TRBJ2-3	CASSVRQGADTQYF	TGTGCCAGCAGCGTAAGACAGGGGGCAGATACGCAGTATTTT
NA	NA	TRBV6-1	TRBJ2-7	CASTPGRPLLYEQYF	TGTGCCAGCACCCCGGGCCGACCGCTACTCTACGAGCAGTACTTC
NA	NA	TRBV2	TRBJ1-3	CASMRDIMGNTIYF	TGTGCCAGCATGAGGGACATCATGGGAAACACCATATATTTT
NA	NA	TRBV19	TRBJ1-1	CASSIELQRGNTEAFF	TGTGCCAGTAGTATAGAGCTCCAAAGGGGCAACACTGAAGCTTTCTTT
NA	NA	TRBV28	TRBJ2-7	CASSSYTELSYEQYF	TGTGCCAGCAGTTCCTACACCGAGCTCTCCTACGAGCAGTACTTC
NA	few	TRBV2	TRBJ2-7	CASSVTGWSDEQYF	TGTGCCAGCAGTGTGACCGGTTGGAGCGACGAGCAGTACTTC
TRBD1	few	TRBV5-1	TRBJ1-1	CASSWQGGGDTEAFF	TGCGCCAGCAGCTGGCAAGGGGGCGGGGACACTGAAGCTTTCTTT
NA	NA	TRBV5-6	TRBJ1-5	CASSLQGSNQPQHF	TGTGCCAGCAGCTTACAGGGTAGCAATCAGCCCCAGCATTTT
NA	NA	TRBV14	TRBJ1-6	CASSQNLGSPLHF	TGTGCCAGCAGCCAAAACCTAGGTTCACCCCTCCACTTT
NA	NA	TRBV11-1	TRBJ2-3	CASSLMPLLAGDTQYF	TGTGCCAGCAGCTTAATGCCCTTGCTCGCGGGGGATACGCAGTATTTT
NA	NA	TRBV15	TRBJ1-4	CATSRGHAEEKLFF	TGTGCCACCAGCAGAGGACACGCTGAAGAAAAACTGTTTTTT
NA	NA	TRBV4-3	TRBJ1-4	CASSQLGLSEKLFF	TGCGCCAGCAGCCAATTAGGATTGAGTGAAAAACTGTTTTTT
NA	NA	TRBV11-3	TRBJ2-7	CASSLVGPSYEQYF	TGTGCCAGCAGCTTAGTTGGCCCTTCCTACGAGCAGTACTTC
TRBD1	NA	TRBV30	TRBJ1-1	CAWRATGVTEAFF	TGTGCCTGGAGAGCGACAGGGGTAACTGAAGCTTTCTTT
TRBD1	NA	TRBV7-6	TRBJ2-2	CASSGTGGTGELFF	TGTGCCAGCAGCGGGACAGGGGGCACCGGGGAGCTGTTTTTT
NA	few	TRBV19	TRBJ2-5	CASNTGAETQYF	TGTGCCAGTAACACGGGGGCTGAGACCCAGTACTTC
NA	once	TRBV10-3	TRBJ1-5	CAISESSGNGNQPQHF	TGTGCCATCAGTGAGTCATCAGGGAACGGCAATCAGCCCCAGCATTTT
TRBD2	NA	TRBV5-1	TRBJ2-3	CASSLAGTSGGGATDTQYF	TGCGCCAGCAGCTTGGCCGGGACTAGCGGGGGTGGGGCCACAGATACGCAGTATTTT
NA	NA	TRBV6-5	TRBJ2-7	CASSYGQKTYEQYF	TGTGCCAGCAGTTATGGCCAGAAAACTTACGAGCAGTACTTC
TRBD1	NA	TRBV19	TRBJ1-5	CASSISGTGLKNQPQHF	TGTGCCAGTAGTATCTCTGGGACAGGCTTAAAAAATCAGCCCCAGCATTTT
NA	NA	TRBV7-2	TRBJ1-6	CASSPRRLSPLHF	TGTGCCAGCAGCCCCCGCCGGCTGTCACCCCTCCACTTT
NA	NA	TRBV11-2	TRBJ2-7	CASSLGSYEQYF	TGTGCCAGCAGCTTAGGGTCGTACGAGCAGTACTTC